A selection of T cell receptor beta chains follows, all from one sample in a study of T cell repertoires in cytomegalovirus infection. These receptors' antigens are unknown. TCRdb redid the calling of the reads with MiXCR, one entry per CDR3 protein. This sample has 60,000 to 75,000 distinct CDR3 sequences, with about 30% found just once. The sequences come from CD8+ T cells from cultured PBMCs, collected from culture after CMV antigen stimulation. These TCRs come from a human donor in good health (CMV status not recorded). Some clones in this sample may be carry-over from other donors' samples. Both conserved end residues are part of each CDR3. A D gene is named only where the DNA matches it firmly. Some rows have no size entry. The others give once, few or many, or a class for an expanded clone.

v_gene,len,j_gene,d_gene,abundance,CDR3aa,CDR3nt
TRBV11-2,14,TRBJ1-1,TRBD1,few,CASSWPLDRAQAFF,TGTGCCAGCAGCTGGCCGCTCGACAGGGCCCAAGCTTTCTTT
TRBV7-7,15,TRBJ2-1,TRBD2,few,CASSSTSESYNEQFF,TGTGCTAGCAGCTCCACTAGCGAGTCCTACAATGAGCAGTTCTTC
TRBV6-6,17,TRBJ2-2,TRBD1,NA,CASTFAGGTGLHGELFF,TGTGCCAGCACCTTTGCCGGTGGGACAGGGTTACACGGGGAGCTGTTTTTT
TRBV20-1,13,TRBJ1-1,NA,few,CSARDHRGREAFF,TGCAGTGCTAGAGATCACCGGGGGCGTGAAGCTTTCTTT
TRBV7-8,18,TRBJ1-5,NA,few,CASSLDRDTIYSNQPQHF,TGTGCCAGCAGCTTAGACCGGGACACGATATATAGCAATCAGCCCCAGCATTTT
TRBV9,16,TRBJ2-5,TRBD2,NA,CASSVASGGARETQYF,TGTGCCAGCAGCGTAGCTAGCGGGGGGGCACGAGAGACCCAGTACTTC
TRBV29-1,15,TRBJ2-1,TRBD2,once,CSVEWTSHSPDEQFF,TGCAGCGTTGAATGGACTAGCCATTCACCCGATGAGCAGTTCTTC
TRBV27,15,TRBJ2-3,NA,few,CASSMGVPSTDTQYF,TGTGCCAGCAGTATGGGGGTACCCAGTACAGATACGCAGTATTTT
TRBV10-3,11,TRBJ2-2,NA,NA,CAISVTGELFF,TGTGCCATCAGTGTCACCGGGGAGCTGTTTTTT
TRBV30,12,TRBJ2-5,NA,NA,CAWSDSAETQYF,TGTGCCTGGAGTGATAGCGCGGAGACCCAGTACTTC
TRBV7-2,14,TRBJ2-7,NA,NA,CASSFIGSSYEQYF,TGTGCCAGCAGCTTTATCGGGAGCTCCTACGAGCAGTACTTC
TRBV19,17,TRBJ1-5,NA,NA,CASSIGTQGYVYQPQHF,TGTGCCAGTAGTATTGGAACCCAGGGGTATGTCTATCAGCCCCAGCATTTT
TRBV27,14,TRBJ2-7,TRBD1,few,CASRRTGGGGEQYF,TGTGCCAGCAGGCGGACAGGGGGCGGGGGCGAGCAGTACTTC
TRBV7-2,19,TRBJ2-4,TRBD2,many,CASSSPTSGRGLAKNIQYF,TGTGCCAGCAGCTCCCCGACTAGCGGGAGGGGGCTAGCCAAAAACATTCAGTACTTC
TRBV10-3,17,TRBJ2-3,TRBD2,once,CAISETGLAGITDTQYF,TGTGCCATCAGTGAGACGGGACTAGCGGGGATCACAGATACGCAGTATTTT
TRBV29-1,14,TRBJ2-3,NA,few,CSVEGGISTDTQYF,TGCAGCGTTGAAGGCGGAATCAGCACAGATACGCAGTATTTT
TRBV7-9,12,TRBJ2-1,TRBD2,many,CASSIEGTKQFF,TGTGCCAGCAGTATCGAGGGGACTAAGCAGTTCTTC
TRBV7-6,15,TRBJ2-5,NA,NA,CASSLGLSDQETQYF,TGTGCCAGCAGCTTAGGTTTAAGCGATCAAGAGACCCAGTACTTC
TRBV24-1,16,TRBJ2-2,NA,NA,CATSRSGGLVTRELFF,TGTGCCACCAGTCGAAGCGGAGGGCTTGTCACGAGGGAGCTGTTTTTT
TRBV20-1,16,TRBJ2-2,TRBD2,many,CSAISSGPANTGELFF,TGCAGTGCTATCTCTAGCGGGCCCGCGAACACCGGGGAGCTGTTTTTT
TRBV12-3/TRBV12-4,13,TRBJ2-7,NA,NA,CASSFEQWNEQYF,TGTGCCAGCAGTTTCGAACAGTGGAACGAGCAGTACTTC
TRBV5-6,13,TRBJ1-1,TRBD1,NA,CASSPAPGQEAFF,TGTGCCAGCAGCCCCGCTCCGGGACAGGAGGCTTTCTTT
TRBV5-1,15,TRBJ2-7,NA,NA,CASSFQPGREDEQYF,TGCGCCAGCAGCTTCCAACCGGGCAGGGAGGACGAGCAGTACTTC
TRBV12-3/TRBV12-4,14,TRBJ1-1,NA,NA,CASSFSGGNTEAFF,TGTGCCAGCAGTTTTTCCGGGGGTAACACTGAAGCTTTCTTT
TRBV4-2,15,TRBJ1-1,NA,NA,CASSQSGALVTEAFF,TGTGCCAGCAGCCAAAGCGGGGCCCTGGTCACTGAAGCTTTCTTT
TRBV5-4,16,TRBJ2-3,TRBD1,few,CASSLAGQGYPDTQYF,TGTGCCAGCAGCTTGGCGGGACAGGGTTACCCAGATACGCAGTATTTT
TRBV4-1,14,TRBJ2-2,NA,NA,CASSQEGGTGELFF,TGCGCCAGCAGCCAAGAGGGCGGAACCGGGGAGCTGTTTTTT
TRBV5-4,15,TRBJ2-1,TRBD2,few,CASSTGGSPLYEQFF,TGTGCCAGCAGCACGGGGGGGTCCCCCCTCTATGAGCAGTTCTTC
TRBV6-6,14,TRBJ2-1,NA,few,CASSSDSWEHGQFF,TGTGCCAGCAGTTCCGACAGTTGGGAGCATGGGCAGTTCTTC
TRBV6-6,14,TRBJ2-7,NA,many,CASSSRTDSYEQYF,TGTGCCAGCAGTTCCCGGACGGACTCCTACGAGCAGTACTTC
TRBV29-1,13,TRBJ1-1,NA,NA,CSVVSAMNTEAFF,TGCAGCGTTGTGTCGGCTATGAACACTGAAGCTTTCTTT
TRBV7-9,14,TRBJ2-1,NA,many,CASSLVAVGNEQFF,TGTGCCAGCAGCTTAGTAGCCGTAGGAAATGAGCAGTTCTTC
TRBV18,15,TRBJ1-1,NA,NA,CASSLGRGERTEAFF,TGTGCCAGCTCACTGGGAAGGGGAGAAAGAACTGAAGCTTTCTTT
TRBV7-9,14,TRBJ2-1,TRBD1,NA,CASADRVRYNEQFF,TGTGCCAGCGCCGACAGGGTGCGATACAATGAGCAGTTCTTC
TRBV4-1,17,TRBJ2-5,TRBD1,NA,CASSPRGDREGGETQYF,TGTGCCAGCAGCCCGAGGGGGGACAGGGAAGGGGGAGAGACCCAGTACTTC
TRBV10-3,16,TRBJ2-1,TRBD2,many,CAISESMAGEYNEQFF,TGTGCCATCAGTGAGTCTATGGCGGGGGAATACAATGAGCAGTTCTTC